The sequence of this TCR beta chain was determined in a study of PD-1 blockade in classical Hodgkin lymphoma (dated by TCRdb to about 2020). Looking at the study overall: Nivolumab dosing was 3 mg/kg intravenously every 2 weeks, continuing until either disease progression or unacceptable toxicity. To define a peripheral blood immune signature of response to PD-1 blockade in classical Hodgkin lymphoma, the study combined TCR beta sequencing with CyTOF. What the study reported, not specific to this receptor: Trial patients achieving complete response had baseline diversity similar to newly diagnosed patients, whereas partial responders and progressors had significantly lower diversity. Lower diversity was seen in patients whose nivolumab began less than 1 year after ASCT, and these patients were left out of later analyses so that immune reconstitution would not confound the results. Baseline TCR diversity was reported as lower in newly diagnosed patients than in healthy donors, and lower still in relapsed/refractory patients. CD4+ but not CD8+ TCR diversity rose significantly by C4D1 (p=0.0027 vs p=0.16), most apparent in complete responders (p=0.02). The study was limited to a single clinical trial cohort, and causes of repertoire differences, possibly disease activity or prior therapy, remained undefined.

The Qiagen DNeasy kit was used to extract genomic DNA from unsorted PBMCs and from the negatively selected CD4+ and CD8+ fractions. TCR beta CDR3 regions were subjected to amplification by immunoSEQ multiplex PCR with primers that anneal to V and J segments. A synthetic immune receptor repertoire was used to minimize amplification bias, and remaining bias was computationally removed after sequencing. The original pipeline was this. Repertoire diversity was quantified as the Shannon entropy index using custom Python scripts. Unsorted, CD4+ and CD8+ repertoires were examined separately, except in combined analyses, for which CD4+ and CD8+ sequences were merged in silico. A clone was considered expanded if an increase in frequency of at least 2-fold after treatment relative to C1D1 was found, and a pseudocount of 0.5 was applied to clones undetected at baseline. Clones with 0 or 1 copy at C1D1 were classified as singleton clones, and clones with 2 or more copies were classified as non-singleton clones. By matching protein sequences in sorted samples from the same patient, clones expanded in unsorted samples were annotated as CD4+, CD8+ or unknown. Wilcoxon tests on paired samples were used to test changes in diversity from C1D1 to C4D1. TCRdb stores this immuneACCESS table with in-frame sequences only. Part of the clones is absent; in the studies checked, under half of the shortfall reflects unresolved V genes, and no reason is known for the rest. V and J calls plus clone size are reproduced from that table; the DNA served to infer D and trimming. The sample contains roughly 20,000 clones, roughly 90% of them found a single time. The ten largest account for around 13% of the sample.

In light of the paper, this sample's time point label describes: cycle 2 day 1 (C2D1) of nivolumab. Every trial patient had relapsed after autologous stem cell transplantation, and cohorts A, B and C differed in prior brentuximab vedotin exposure. The trial cohort was composed of about 60 patients with relapsed/refractory classical Hodgkin lymphoma, for whom complete response, partial response or progressive disease was recorded as best overall response. Single-agent nivolumab was administered to trial patients in the multi-cohort phase II CheckMate 205 trial. An independent review committee assessed best overall response by applying the 2007 International Working Group response criteria. Trial PBMCs were obtained immediately prior to nivolumab initiation (C1D1) and on therapy at cycle 2 day 1 and cycle 4 day 1. Peripheral blood was collected in 8 mL Vacutainer Cell Preparation Tubes, from which PBMCs were isolated by centrifugation and then cryopreserved.

Based on the germline V gene, the CDR1 and CDR2 sequences are SGHRS and YFSETQ. V is shortened by 0 bases, J by 1 base, and the region joining them spans 2 bases. The CDR3 sequence holds 12 residues, the cysteine and phenylalanine included. Left in the record is the CDR3 DNA by itself, 36 bases read in frame from the first base. Details on this clone: There is no known antigen for this receptor. Base qualities are not at hand, and no much larger clone is one base apart.

The sequencing used peripheral blood mononuclear cells (PBMCs), collected before the second cycle of nivolumab. The sequence is built from TRBV5-1 and TRBJ2-7; the D gene lacks a confident call. The origin of this receptor is a human donor with classical Hodgkin lymphoma. The DNA sequence is as follows: TGCGCCAGCAGCTTGGAGTCCTACGAGCAGTACTTC. It encodes CASSLESYEQYF.